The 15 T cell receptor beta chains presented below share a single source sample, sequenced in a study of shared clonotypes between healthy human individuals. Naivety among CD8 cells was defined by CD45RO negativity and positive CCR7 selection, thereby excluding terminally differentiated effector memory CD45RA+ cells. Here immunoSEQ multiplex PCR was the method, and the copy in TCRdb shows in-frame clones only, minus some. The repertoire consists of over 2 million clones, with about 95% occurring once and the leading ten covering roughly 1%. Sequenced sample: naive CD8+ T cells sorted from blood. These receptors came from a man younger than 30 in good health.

The chain's CDR3 is CASSQDLDRVYNEQFF. DNA of the CDR3: TGCGCCAGCAGCCAAGATTTGGACAGGGTCTACAATGAGCAGTTCTTC. The J gene is TRBJ2-1, the V gene TRBV4-3, with 8 bases fitting TRBD1. Trimming removed 0 bases from V and 3 bases from J; junction bases left unmatched: 4. Germline CDR1 reads LGHNA; CDR2 reads YSLEER. CDR3 length: 16 residues.

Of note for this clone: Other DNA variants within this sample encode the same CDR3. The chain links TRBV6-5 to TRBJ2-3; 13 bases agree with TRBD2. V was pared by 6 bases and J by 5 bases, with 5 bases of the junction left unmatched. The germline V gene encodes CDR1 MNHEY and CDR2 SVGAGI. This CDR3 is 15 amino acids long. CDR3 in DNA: TGTGCCAGCAGCCGACTAGCGGGAGGCGGAGATACGCAGTATTTT. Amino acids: CASSRLAGGGDTQYF.

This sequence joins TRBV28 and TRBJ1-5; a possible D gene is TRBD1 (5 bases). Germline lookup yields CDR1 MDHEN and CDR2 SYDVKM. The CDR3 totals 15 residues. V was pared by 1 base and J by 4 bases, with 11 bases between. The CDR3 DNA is TGTGCCAGCAGTTTATTTTATCGGGGGAATCAGCCCCAGCATTTT. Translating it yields CASSLFYRGNQPQHF.

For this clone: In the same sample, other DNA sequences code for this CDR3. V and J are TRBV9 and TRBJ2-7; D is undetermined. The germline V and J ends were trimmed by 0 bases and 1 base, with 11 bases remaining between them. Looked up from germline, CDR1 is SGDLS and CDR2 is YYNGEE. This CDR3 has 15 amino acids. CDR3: CASSVAAGISYEQYF. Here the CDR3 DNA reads TGTGCCAGCAGCGTAGCAGCAGGAATTTCCTACGAGCAGTACTTC.

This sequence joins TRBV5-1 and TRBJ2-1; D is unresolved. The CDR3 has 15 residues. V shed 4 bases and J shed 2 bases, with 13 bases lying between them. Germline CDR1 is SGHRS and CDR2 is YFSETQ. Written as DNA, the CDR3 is TGCGCCAGCAGCCCTTACTACCTCGCCTACAATGAGCAGTTCTTC. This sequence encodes CASSPYYLAYNEQFF.

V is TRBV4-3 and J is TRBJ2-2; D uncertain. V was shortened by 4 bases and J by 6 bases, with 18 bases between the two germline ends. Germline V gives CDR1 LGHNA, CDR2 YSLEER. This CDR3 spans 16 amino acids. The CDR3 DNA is TGCGCCAGCAGCCCTCATTTCGTTGGAACCCCCGGGGAGCTGTTTTTT. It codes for CASSPHFVGTPGELFF.

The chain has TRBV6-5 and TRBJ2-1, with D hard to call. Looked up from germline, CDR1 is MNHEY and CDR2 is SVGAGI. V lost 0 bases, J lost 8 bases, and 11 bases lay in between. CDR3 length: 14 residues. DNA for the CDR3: TGTGCCAGCAGTTACTCCCTAACGCCCGATGAGCAGTTCTTC. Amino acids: CASSYSLTPDEQFF.

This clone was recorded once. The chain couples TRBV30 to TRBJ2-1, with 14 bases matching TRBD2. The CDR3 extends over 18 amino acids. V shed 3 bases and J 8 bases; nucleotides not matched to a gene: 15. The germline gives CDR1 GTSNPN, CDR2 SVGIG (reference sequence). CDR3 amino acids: CAWRAGTSGRVEGDEQFF. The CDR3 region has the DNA TGTGCCTGGAGGGCTGGGACTAGCGGGAGAGTAGAAGGAGATGAGCAGTTCTTC.

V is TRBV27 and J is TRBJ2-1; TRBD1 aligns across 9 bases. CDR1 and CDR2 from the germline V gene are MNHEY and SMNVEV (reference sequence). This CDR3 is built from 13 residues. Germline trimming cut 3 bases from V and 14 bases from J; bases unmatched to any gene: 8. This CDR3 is CASSFDRGGLEFF. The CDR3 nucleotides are TGTGCCAGCAGTTTCGACAGGGGGGGGTTAGAGTTCTTC.

The CDR3 DNA reads as TGTGCCAGCAGTTTAGTTCTGGGGGGGTACGAGCAGTACTTC. Its protein product is CASSLVLGGYEQYF. The chain is built from TRBV28 and TRBJ2-7; 7 bases are shared with TRBD2. Per the germline V gene, CDR1 is MDHEN and CDR2 is SYDVKM. V dropped 2 bases and J dropped 4; count of bases not matched to a gene: 5. This CDR3 has 14 residues.

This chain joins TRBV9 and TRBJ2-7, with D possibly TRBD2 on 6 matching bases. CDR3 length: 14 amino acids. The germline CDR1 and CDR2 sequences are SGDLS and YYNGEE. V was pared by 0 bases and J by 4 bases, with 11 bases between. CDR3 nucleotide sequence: TGTGCCAGCAGCGTAGTGGAAGGAGGGTACGAGCAGTACTTC. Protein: CASSVVEGGYEQYF.

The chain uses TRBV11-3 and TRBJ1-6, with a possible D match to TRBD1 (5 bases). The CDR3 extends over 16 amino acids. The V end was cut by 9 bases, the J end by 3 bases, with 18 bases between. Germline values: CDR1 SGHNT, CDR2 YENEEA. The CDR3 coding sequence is TGTGCCAGGGGGCTTAGTAGTTCCAACTATAATTCACCCCTCCACTTT. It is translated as CARGLSSSNYNSPLHF.

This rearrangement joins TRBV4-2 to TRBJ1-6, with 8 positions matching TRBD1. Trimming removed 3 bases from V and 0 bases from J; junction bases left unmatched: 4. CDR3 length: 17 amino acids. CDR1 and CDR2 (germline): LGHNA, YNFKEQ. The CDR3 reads CASSQTGEFSYNSPLHF. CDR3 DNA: TGTGCCAGCAGCCAGACAGGGGAGTTCTCCTATAATTCACCCCTCCACTTT.

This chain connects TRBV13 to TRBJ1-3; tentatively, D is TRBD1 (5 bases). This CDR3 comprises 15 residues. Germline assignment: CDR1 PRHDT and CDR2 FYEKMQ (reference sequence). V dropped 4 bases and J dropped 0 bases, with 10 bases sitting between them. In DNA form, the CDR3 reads TGTGCCAGCAGCTCAGCAGGGAACTCTGGAAACACCATATATTTT. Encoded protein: CASSSAGNSGNTIYF.

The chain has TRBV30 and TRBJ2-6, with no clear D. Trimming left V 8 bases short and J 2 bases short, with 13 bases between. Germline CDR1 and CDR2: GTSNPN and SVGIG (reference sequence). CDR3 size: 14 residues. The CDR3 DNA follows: TGTGCCCACACAGATAGTACTGGGGCCAACGTCCTGACTTTC. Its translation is CAHTDSTGANVLTF.